Given below is one TCR beta chain in context. The antigen remains undetermined. A single record per CDR3 protein comes from TCRdb applying MiXCR to the 5' RACE reads. The table lists under 450,000 distinct CDR3 sequences, 20% to 25% of them singletons. The sample belongs to a study of CD8 T cells in ankylosing spondylitis. Study-level points and caveats: Reports say disease-linked clones showed up significantly more in matched ankylosing spondylitis synovial fluid.

In germline, CDR1 is MNHEY, CDR2 SVGAGI. V was pared by 8 bases and J by 2 bases, with 7 bases of the junction left unmatched. This CDR3 region has 15 residues. The chain combines TRBV6-5 with TRBJ2-2; TRBD1 agrees at 8 bases. Sequenced material: blood, either unsorted or a sorted T cell fraction (not recorded which). The TCR comes from a male donor with ankylosing spondylitis or in good health (not recorded which). In DNA, the CDR3 is TGTGCCAGCGCCCTCGGGACAGGAAACACCGGGGAGCTGTTTTTT. It encodes CASALGTGNTGELFF.